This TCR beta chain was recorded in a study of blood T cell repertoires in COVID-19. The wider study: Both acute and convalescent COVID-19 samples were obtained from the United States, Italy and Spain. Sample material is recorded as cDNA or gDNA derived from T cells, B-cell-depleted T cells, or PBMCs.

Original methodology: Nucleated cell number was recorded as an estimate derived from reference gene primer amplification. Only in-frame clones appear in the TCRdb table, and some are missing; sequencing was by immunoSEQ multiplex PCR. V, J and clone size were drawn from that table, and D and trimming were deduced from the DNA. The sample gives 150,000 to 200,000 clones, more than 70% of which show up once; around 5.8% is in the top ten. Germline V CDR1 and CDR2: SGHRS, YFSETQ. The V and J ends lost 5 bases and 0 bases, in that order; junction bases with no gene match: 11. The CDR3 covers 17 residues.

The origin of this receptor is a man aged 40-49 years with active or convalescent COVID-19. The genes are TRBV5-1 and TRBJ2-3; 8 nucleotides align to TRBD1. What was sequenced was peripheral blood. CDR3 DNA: TGCGCCAGCAGAAGGGGGTCAGGGGGCGTTAGCACAGATACGCAGTATTTT. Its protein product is CASRRGSGGVSTDTQYF. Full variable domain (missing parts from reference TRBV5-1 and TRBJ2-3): KAGVTQTPRYLIKTRGQQVTLSCSPISGHRSVSWYQQTPGQGLQFLFEYFSETQRNKGNFPGRFSGRQFSNSRSEMNVSTLELGDSALYLCASRRGSGGVSTDTQYFGPGTRLTVL.